This T cell receptor (beta chain) comes out of a study of human CD4 T cells and Enterobacteriaceae (TCRdb year 2020). Overall results and qualifications from the work: The only basis for inferring the reactivity of ex vivo clonotypes was matching nucleotide sequences to CFSE-low cultures from the same donors. Ex vivo, broadly cross-reactive clonotypes appeared more expanded than specific ones, with about 55% of the 19 and about 60% of the roughly 34 in the top 5%.

On a FACSAria III, memory CD4+ T cells were FACS-sorted to over 95% purity, defined as all CD4+ cells except CD45RA+CCR7+CD95- naive cells. Healthy donor blood was obtained from blood donation centers in Switzerland. Positive selection with CD4 and CD14 magnetic microbeads was used to enrich total CD4+ T cells and monocytes. Before sorting, CD8+, CD14+, CD16+, CD56+, CD19+ and CD25-bright cells were excluded. In a couple of blood donors, total memory CD4+ T cells were sequenced directly ex vivo to assess in vivo expansion of bacteria-reactive clonotypes. Isolation of peripheral blood mononuclear cells from donor blood was performed with Ficoll-Paque Plus. Deep-level sequencing, with a detection sensitivity of one cell in 200,000, was applied to the ex vivo total memory CD4+ samples. The QIAamp DNA Micro Kit was used to extract genomic DNA from cell pellets, and spectrophotometry was used to check the DNA quantity and purity. Amplification of TCR Vbeta CDR3 regions was performed with the immunoSEQ multiplex PCR assay. The Illumina HiSeq platform was used to sequence the amplicons. The retrieved sequences were 87 nucleotides long and included the CDR3 region. The source study handled its data this way. A clonotype was defined as a unique productive TCR Vbeta nucleotide sequence, quantified by productive template frequency from ImmunoSEQ Analyzer V3.0. Expanded clonotypes were defined using a threshold set at the top 5th percentile of each repertoire ranked by frequency. Repertoire overlap was calculated as Chao-Jaccard with the R package fossil and was visualized by nonmetric multidimensional scaling with the R package MASS. TCRdb's version of the immuneACCESS table is confined to in-frame rearrangements and falls short of the full clone set. An unresolved V gene accounts for under half of the shortfall where checked; the remainder is of unknown origin. The DNA gave D and trimming, while V, J and clone size come from that table. This sample holds some 26,000 clones; roughly 80% were observed only once. Around 1% of the sample is in the top ten clones.

Concerning this clone: The antigen it binds to is not known. No much larger clone exists at a distance of one base, and base qualities are not known.

The sample was memory CD4+ T cells from blood. The cell subset or site label for this specimen denotes: total memory CD4 T cells sorted directly ex vivo, unstimulated. This TCR was sampled from a human donor in good health.

For the CDR3, the sequence is CASSPGLSSSYEQYF. The sequenced DNA is TGTGCCAGCTCACCAGGTCTGTCAAGCTCCTACGAGCAGTACTTC. This sequence uses TRBV18 and TRBJ2-7; the D gene is unclear. The CDR3 holds 15 amino acids from the cysteine to the phenylalanine. The entry retains the CDR3 DNA only, 45 bases that are in frame from base 1. From the germline V gene, CDR1 is KGHSH and CDR2 is LQKENI. V drops 2 bases and J drops 0 bases, leaving 11 bases in between.